Sequencing of this T cell receptor (beta chain) was carried out in a study of blood T cell repertoires in COVID-19. Across the whole study: Both acute and convalescent COVID-19 samples were obtained from the United States, Italy and Spain.

This CDR3 is built from 14 residues. V shed 6 bases and J shed 5 bases, with 16 bases lying between them. Per germline, CDR1 MNHEY and CDR2 SVGAGI. Per the study methods: Counts of nucleated cells, estimated from reference gene primer amplification, were obtained. Sequencing was performed with immunoSEQ multiplex PCR; in TCRdb, only in-frame clones are kept and a portion is missing. The V and J calls and clone size were taken over from that table, and D and trimming were inferred from the DNA. Here the sample spans 350,000 to 400,000 clones, roughly 90% being singletons. The sequence was collected from a man aged 18-30 years with active or convalescent COVID-19. The rearrangement uses TRBV6-5 and TRBJ2-5, with D possibly being TRBD1 (6 bases). Sequencing input: peripheral blood. CDR3 nucleotide sequence: TGTGCCAGCAGGCCCATCAGGGGTTCGGAGACCCAGTACTTC. Translating gives CASRPIRGSETQYF.